Each of the 13 T cell receptor beta chains below was sequenced from the same sample in a study of OX40 agonist ivuxolimab in advanced cancers. The repertoire was sequenced with immunoSEQ multiplex PCR; TCRdb's copy has only in-frame clones and lacks some. The data contain just over 70,000 clones, over 80% of them singletons. Sample: CD4+ or CD8+ T cells sorted from blood, taken in a trial of the OX40 agonist ivuxolimab. Receptors were obtained from an adult with an advanced solid tumor such as melanoma, head and neck, liver or kidney cancer.

The rearrangement links TRBV6-5 to TRBJ1-5; D unclear. V gave up 6 bases and J gave up 4 bases, with 13 bases separating them. This CDR3 contains 14 residues. Germline CDR1 reads MNHEY; CDR2 reads SVGAGI. The CDR3 bases are TGTGCCAGCAGCCGGACGCCGGTTAATCAGCCCCAGCATTTT. Translated: CASSRTPVNQPQHF.

The rearrangement links TRBV7-6 to TRBJ1-3; D is perhaps TRBD1 (6 bases). The V end was cut by 4 bases, the J end by 0 bases, with 22 bases between. The germline V gene encodes CDR1 SGHVS and CDR2 FNYEAQ. The CDR3 has 19 amino acids. CDR3 DNA sequence: TGTGCCAGCAGCTGGGGAGCGGGGGGCTCCGCCATCTCTGGAAACACCATATATTTT. This encodes CASSWGAGGSAISGNTIYF.

The chain has TRBV7-3 and TRBJ2-1, with D possibly being TRBD2 (5 bases). The CDR3 has 12 amino acids. Germline CDR1 and CDR2: SGHTA and FQGTGA. The germline V and J ends were trimmed by 4 bases and 15 bases, with 16 bases remaining between them. CDR3 DNA sequence: TGTGCCAGCAGCTCAGACCCCTTAGCGCGGTTCTTC. Its translation is CASSSDPLARFF.

This chain joins TRBV5-4 and TRBJ1-6; maybe TRBD1 (5 bases). The CDR3 loop spans 14 amino acids. Germline loops: CDR1 SGHNT, CDR2 YYREEE (reference sequence). Between the trimmed V and J ends, which lost 0 bases and 7 bases, there was a span of 8 bases. The CDR3 region is CASSLEGVNSPLHF. For the CDR3, the DNA is TGTGCCAGCAGCTTGGAAGGGGTAAATTCACCCCTCCACTTT.

The chain recombines TRBV28 with TRBJ2-3, with D maybe TRBD2 (6 bases). V lost 8 bases and J 7 bases, leaving 16 bases between the germline ends. The CDR3 spans 13 residues. Germline loops: CDR1 MDHEN, CDR2 SYDVKM. DNA for the CDR3: TGTGCCAGCGGCCAGGGACTCCATAATACGCAGTATTTT. This translates into CASGQGLHNTQYF. Complete variable domain (other parts from reference TRBV28 and TRBJ2-3): DVKVTQSSRYLVKRTGEKVFLECVQDMDHENMFWYRQDPGLGLRLIYFSYDVKMKEKGDIPEGYSVSREKKERFSLILESASTNQTSMYLCASGQGLHNTQYFGPGTRLTVL.

The chain couples TRBV30 to TRBJ1-1; 7 bases are shared with TRBD1. V trimming: 7 bases; J trimming: 4 bases; junction bases outside the gene matches: 12. The V gene's germline CDR1 is GTSNPN and CDR2 SVGIG (reference sequence). The CDR3 covers 14 residues. CDR3 nucleotide sequence: TGTGCCTCCCGCGGGCCCGACAGGGCCACTGAAGCTTTCTTT. Translation gives CASRGPDRATEAFF.

The CDR3 DNA follows: TGTGCCAGCAGCCAGTCCACTCAGGAGACCCAGTACTTC. It codes for CASSQSTQETQYF. This rearrangement joins TRBV6-6 to TRBJ2-5, with D uncertain. Germline values: CDR1 MNHNY, CDR2 SVGAGI (reference sequence). Trimming stripped 6 bases from V and 5 bases from J, with 13 bases between. CDR3 length equals 13 residues.

This clone was seen just once. This chain joins TRBV10-3 and TRBJ2-1; 12 bases match TRBD1. The CDR3 runs to 15 residues. J gave up 7 bases and V 5 bases, and 6 bases lay outside the gene matches. Germline V gives CDR1 ENHRY, CDR2 SYGVKD. The CDR3 DNA reads as TGTGCCATCAGTATCGGGACAGGGGGCGAGAATGAGCAGTTCTTC. It is translated as CAISIGTGGENEQFF.

The rearrangement uses TRBV6-5 and TRBJ1-2; possible D gene TRBD1, 6 bases. The germline V and J ends were trimmed by 2 bases and 4 bases, with 8 bases remaining between them. CDR3 length: 13 amino acids. CDR1 MNHEY and CDR2 SVGAGI come from the germline V gene. CDR3 in amino acids: CASSYGGLYGYTF. The CDR3 DNA follows: TGTGCCAGCAGTTACGGGGGGCTCTATGGCTACACCTTC.

The chain employs TRBV7-7 and TRBJ2-1; D remains unclear. Trimming shortened V by 2 bases and J by 5 bases, and 7 bases separated the two germline ends. The V gene's germline CDR1 is SSHAT and CDR2 FNYEAQ (reference sequence). This CDR3 has 13 residues. CDR3 in DNA: TGTGCCAGCAGCTTAAATAGTCACAATGAGCAGTTCTTC. Residues: CASSLNSHNEQFF.

Remarks on this clone: The DNA is omitted, as the CDR3 cannot be located on it reliably, and the CDR3 follows TCRdb's listing. This chain joins TRBV7-2 and TRBJ1-6. The CDR3 spans 18 amino acids, including both terminal residues. Germline-derived CDR1 and CDR2 are SGHTA and FQGNSA. The CDR3 protein is CASNFGPGELVRNSPLHF.

The chain combines TRBV5-1 with TRBJ1-2, with D tentatively TRBD1 (6 bases). Trimming took 7 bases from V and 4 from J, leaving 14 bases between them. Germline V gene sequence: CDR1 SGHRS, CDR2 YFSETQ. The CDR3 covers 13 residues. The CDR3, as DNA: TGCGCCAGCGGAACCGGGACAATCTATGGCTACACCTTC. Amino acid sequence: CASGTGTIYGYTF.

The chain uses TRBV6-4 and TRBJ2-7; 7 bases line up with TRBD2. V lost 2 bases, J lost 2 bases, and 6 bases stayed unmatched. This CDR3 is 15 amino acids long. Germline lookup yields CDR1 MRHNA and CDR2 SNTAGT. The CDR3 is CASSDEGGPAYEQYF. The DNA of the CDR3 is TGTGCCAGCAGTGACGAGGGAGGGCCCGCCTACGAGCAGTACTTC.